These T cell receptor beta chains were read from a single sample in a study of regulatory T cells in long-lasting Graves disease. One entry per CDR3 protein, called by TCRdb with MiXCR from the multiplex PCR reads. This table has 440,000 or so distinct CDR3 sequences, under 15% appearing once. The sample was also linked to a second study, of T cells in Graves' hyperthyroidism and ophthalmopathy.

The input for sequencing was peripheral blood mononuclear cells (PBMCs), taken at new diagnosis, from a patient treated with antithyroid drugs. The receptors here all came from a woman between 25 and 40 years old with Graves disease. The CDR3 runs from the conserved cysteine through the conserved F or W. D genes are given only for firm matches. Clone size is stated in some rows and not others, as once, few, many or a class when expanded.

J | D | V | size | length | CDR3 | DNA
TRBJ1-5 | NA | TRBV7-9 | NA | 19 | CASSSERDEGLWGNQPQHF | TGTGCCAGCAGCTCCGAAAGGGACGAGGGTTTGTGGGGCAATCAGCCCCAGCATTTT
TRBJ1-5 | NA | TRBV3-1 | many | 14 | CASSQDLVNQPQHF | TGTGCCAGCAGCCAAGATCTTGTGAATCAGCCCCAGCATTTT
TRBJ2-7 | NA | TRBV5-1 | many | 12 | CASSSPSYEQYF | TGTGCCAGCAGTTCCCCCTCCTACGAGCAGTACTTC
TRBJ2-7 | NA | TRBV14 | NA | 15 | CASSQVGRTAYEQYF | TGTGCCAGCAGCCAGGTTGGGCGAACCGCCTACGAGCAGTACTTC
TRBJ2-1 | NA | TRBV4-1 | few | 17 | CASSQVGRASRDNEQFF | TGCGCCAGCAGCCAAGTGGGTCGGGCTAGCAGAGACAATGAGCAGTTCTTC
TRBJ2-7 | TRBD2 | TRBV18 | few | 18 | CTSSPPGLAEHYSYEQYF | TGTACCAGCTCACCTCCGGGACTAGCCGAGCATTACTCCTACGAGCAGTACTTC
TRBJ2-1 | NA | TRBV11-2 | many | 11 | CASSPGFWQFF | TGTGCCAGCAGCCCGGGGTTTTGGCAGTTCTTC
TRBJ2-7 | TRBD2 | TRBV20-1 | NA | 13 | CSAWTSGTYEQYF | TGCAGTGCTTGGACTAGCGGGACCTACGAGCAGTACTTC
TRBJ2-7 | TRBD1 | TRBV18 | many | 15 | CASSSRKTGLDEQYF | TGTGCCAGCTCAAGCCGAAAGACAGGGCTGGACGAGCAGTACTTC
TRBJ2-1 | TRBD2 | TRBV28 | many | 13 | CATRTSGYNEQFF | TGTGCCACCCGGACTAGCGGCTACAATGAGCAGTTCTTC
TRBJ2-2 | TRBD2 | TRBV4-2 | NA | 18 | CASSLILGLAGEGGELFF | TGTGCCAGCAGCCTAATACTGGGACTAGCGGGAGAAGGCGGGGAGCTGTTTTTT
TRBJ2-7 | NA | TRBV5-6 | many | 15 | CASSPRLQLFYEQYF | TGTGCCAGCAGCCCACGGCTCCAGCTGTTCTACGAGCAGTACTTC
TRBJ2-7 | TRBD2 | TRBV9 | NA | 14 | CASSVSAGVGEQYF | TGTGCCAGCAGCGTATCGGCGGGAGTGGGCGAGCAGTACTTC